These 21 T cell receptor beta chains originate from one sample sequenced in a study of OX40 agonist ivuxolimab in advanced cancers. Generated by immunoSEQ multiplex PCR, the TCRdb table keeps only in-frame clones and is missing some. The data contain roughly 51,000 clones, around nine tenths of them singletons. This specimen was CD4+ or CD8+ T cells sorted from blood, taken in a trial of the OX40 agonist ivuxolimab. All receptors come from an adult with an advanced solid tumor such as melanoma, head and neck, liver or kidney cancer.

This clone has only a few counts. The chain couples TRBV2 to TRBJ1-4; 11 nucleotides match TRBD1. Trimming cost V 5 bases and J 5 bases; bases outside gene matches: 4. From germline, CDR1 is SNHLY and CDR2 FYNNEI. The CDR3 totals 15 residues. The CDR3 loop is CASSRRTGGNEKLFF. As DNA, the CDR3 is TGTGCCAGCAGTCGTCGGACAGGGGGCAATGAAAAACTGTTTTTT.

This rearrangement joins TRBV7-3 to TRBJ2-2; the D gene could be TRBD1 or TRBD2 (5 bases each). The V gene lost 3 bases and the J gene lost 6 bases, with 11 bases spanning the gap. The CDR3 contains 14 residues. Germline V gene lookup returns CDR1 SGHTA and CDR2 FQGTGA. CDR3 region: CASSLGPQPGELFF. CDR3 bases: TGTGCCAGCAGCTTGGGACCCCAGCCCGGGGAGCTGTTTTTT.

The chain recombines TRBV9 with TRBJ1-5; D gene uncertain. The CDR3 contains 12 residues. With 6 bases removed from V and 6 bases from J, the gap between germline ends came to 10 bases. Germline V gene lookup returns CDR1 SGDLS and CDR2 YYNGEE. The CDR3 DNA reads TGTGCCAGCACCGCCGAGCGTCAGCCCCAGCATTTT. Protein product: CASTAERQPQHF. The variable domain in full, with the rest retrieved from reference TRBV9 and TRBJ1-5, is DSGVTQTPKHLITATGQRVTLRCSPRSGDLSVYWYQQSLDQGLQFLIQYYNGEERAKGNILERFSAQQFPDLHSELNLSSLELGDSALYFCASTAERQPQHFGDGTRLSIL.

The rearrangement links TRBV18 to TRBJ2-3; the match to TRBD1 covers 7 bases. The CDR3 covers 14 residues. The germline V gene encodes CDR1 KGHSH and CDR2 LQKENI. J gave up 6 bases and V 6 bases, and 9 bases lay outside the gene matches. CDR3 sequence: CASSLDRAADTQYF. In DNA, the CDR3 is TGTGCCAGCTCTCTCGACAGGGCAGCGGATACGCAGTATTTT.

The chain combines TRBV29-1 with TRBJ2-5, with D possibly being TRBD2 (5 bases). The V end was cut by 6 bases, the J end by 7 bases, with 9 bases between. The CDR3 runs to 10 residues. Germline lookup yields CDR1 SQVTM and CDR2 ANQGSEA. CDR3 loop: CSVGDGTQYF. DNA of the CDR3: TGCAGCGTCGGGGATGGGACCCAGTACTTC.

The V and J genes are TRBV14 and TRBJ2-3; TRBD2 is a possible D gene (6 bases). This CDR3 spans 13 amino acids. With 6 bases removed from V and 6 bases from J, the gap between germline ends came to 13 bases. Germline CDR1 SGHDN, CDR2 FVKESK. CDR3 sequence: CASRNSGGDTQYF. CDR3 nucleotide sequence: TGTGCCAGCAGAAATAGCGGAGGGGATACGCAGTATTTT.

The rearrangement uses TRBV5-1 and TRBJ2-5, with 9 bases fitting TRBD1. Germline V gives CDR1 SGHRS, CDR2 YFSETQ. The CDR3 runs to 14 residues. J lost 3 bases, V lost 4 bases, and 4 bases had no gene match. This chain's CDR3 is CASSIRTGEETQYF. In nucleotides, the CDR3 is TGCGCCAGCAGCATAAGGACAGGGGAAGAGACCCAGTACTTC. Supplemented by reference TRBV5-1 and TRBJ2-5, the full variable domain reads KAGVTQTPRYLIKTRGQQVTLSCSPISGHRSVSWYQQTPGQGLQFLFEYFSETQRNKGNFPGRFSGRQFSNSRSEMNVSTLELGDSALYLCASSIRTGEETQYFGPGTRLLVL.

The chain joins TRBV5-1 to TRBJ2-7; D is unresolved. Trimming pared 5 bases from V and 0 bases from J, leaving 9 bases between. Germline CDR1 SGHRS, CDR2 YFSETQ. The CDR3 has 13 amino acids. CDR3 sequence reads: CASSGGSSYEQYF. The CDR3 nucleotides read TGCGCCAGCAGTGGTGGTAGCTCCTACGAGCAGTACTTC.

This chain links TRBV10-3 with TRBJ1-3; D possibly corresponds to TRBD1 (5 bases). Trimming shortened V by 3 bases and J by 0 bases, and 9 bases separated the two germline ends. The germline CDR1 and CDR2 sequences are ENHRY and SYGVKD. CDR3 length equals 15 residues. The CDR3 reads CAISDTTVSGNTIYF. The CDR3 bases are TGTGCCATCAGTGATACGACAGTCTCTGGAAACACCATATATTTT.

DNA of the CDR3: TGTGCCAGTCGATTAGCCGGGCCCGGTGAAAAACTGTTTTTT. Its protein is CASRLAGPGEKLFF. The rearrangement uses TRBV19 and TRBJ1-4, with D unresolved. CDR1 and CDR2 (germline): LNHDA, SQIVND (reference sequence). This CDR3 has 14 amino acids. Trimming took off 8 bases at V and 7 bases at J, with 17 bases between the two ends.

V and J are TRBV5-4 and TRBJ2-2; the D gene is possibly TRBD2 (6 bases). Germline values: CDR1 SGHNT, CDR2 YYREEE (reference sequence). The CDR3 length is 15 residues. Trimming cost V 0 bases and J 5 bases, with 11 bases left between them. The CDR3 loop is CASSLELGGTGELFF. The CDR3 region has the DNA TGTGCCAGCAGCTTGGAATTGGGGGGAACCGGGGAGCTGTTTTTT.

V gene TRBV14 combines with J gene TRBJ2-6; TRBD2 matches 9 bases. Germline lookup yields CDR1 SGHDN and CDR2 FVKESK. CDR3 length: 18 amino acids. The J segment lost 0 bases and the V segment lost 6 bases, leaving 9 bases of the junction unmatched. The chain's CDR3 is CASSHIAGVNSGANVLTF. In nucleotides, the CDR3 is TGTGCCAGCAGTCACATAGCGGGAGTAAACTCTGGGGCCAACGTCCTGACTTTC.

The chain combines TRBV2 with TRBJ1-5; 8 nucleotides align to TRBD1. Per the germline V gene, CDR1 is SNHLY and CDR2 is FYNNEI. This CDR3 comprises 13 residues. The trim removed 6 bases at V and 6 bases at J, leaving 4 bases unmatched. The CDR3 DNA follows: TGTGCCAGCAGGGACAGGGACCGTCAGCCCCAGCATTTT. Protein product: CASRDRDRQPQHF. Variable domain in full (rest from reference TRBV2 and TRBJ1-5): EPEVTQTPSHQVTQMGQEVILRCVPISNHLYFYWYRQILGQKVEFLVSFYNNEISEKSEIFDDQFSVERPDGSNFTLKIRSTKLEDSAMYFCASRDRDRQPQHFGDGTRLSIL.

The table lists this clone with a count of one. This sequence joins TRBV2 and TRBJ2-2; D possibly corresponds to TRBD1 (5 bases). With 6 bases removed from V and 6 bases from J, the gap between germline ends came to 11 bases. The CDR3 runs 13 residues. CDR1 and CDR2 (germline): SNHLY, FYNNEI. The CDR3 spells CASRMTAPGELFF. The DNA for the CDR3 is TGTGCCAGCAGGATGACAGCTCCCGGGGAGCTGTTTTTT.

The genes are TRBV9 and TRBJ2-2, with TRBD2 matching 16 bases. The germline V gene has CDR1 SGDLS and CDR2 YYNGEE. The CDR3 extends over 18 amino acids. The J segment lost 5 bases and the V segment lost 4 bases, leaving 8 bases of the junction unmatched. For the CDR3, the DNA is TGTGCCAGCAGCCCCGGGACTAGCGGGAGGGCCCAAACCGGGGAGCTGTTTTTT. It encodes CASSPGTSGRAQTGELFF.

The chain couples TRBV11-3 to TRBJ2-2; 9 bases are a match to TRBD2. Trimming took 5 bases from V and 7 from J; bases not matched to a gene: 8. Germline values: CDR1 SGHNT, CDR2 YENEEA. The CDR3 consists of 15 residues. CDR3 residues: CASSPSSGRLGELFF. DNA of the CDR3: TGTGCCAGCAGCCCCTCGAGCGGGAGGCTCGGGGAGCTGTTTTTT.

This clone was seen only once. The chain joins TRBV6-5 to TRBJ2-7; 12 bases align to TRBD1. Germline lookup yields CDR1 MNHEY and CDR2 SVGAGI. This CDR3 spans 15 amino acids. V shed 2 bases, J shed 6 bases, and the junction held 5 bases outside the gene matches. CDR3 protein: CASSYEGTGGLEQYF. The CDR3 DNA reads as TGTGCCAGCAGTTACGAAGGGACAGGGGGCCTCGAGCAGTACTTC.

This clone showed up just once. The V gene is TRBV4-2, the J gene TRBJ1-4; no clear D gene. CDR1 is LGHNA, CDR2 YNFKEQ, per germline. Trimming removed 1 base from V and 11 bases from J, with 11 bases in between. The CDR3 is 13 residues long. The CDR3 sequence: CASSQGSTEKLFF. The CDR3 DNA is TGTGCCAGCAGCCAAGGGTCGACGGAGAAACTGTTTTTT.

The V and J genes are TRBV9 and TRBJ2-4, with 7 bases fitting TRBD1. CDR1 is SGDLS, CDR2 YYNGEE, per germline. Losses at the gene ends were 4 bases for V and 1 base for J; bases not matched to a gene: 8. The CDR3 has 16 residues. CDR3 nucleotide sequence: TGTGCCAGCAGCCCACGACAGGGCGAGGCCAAAAACATTCAGTACTTC. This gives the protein CASSPRQGEAKNIQYF. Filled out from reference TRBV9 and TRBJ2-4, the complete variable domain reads DSGVTQTPKHLITATGQRVTLRCSPRSGDLSVYWYQQSLDQGLQFLIQYYNGEERAKGNILERFSAQQFPDLHSELNLSSLELGDSALYFCASSPRQGEAKNIQYFGAGTRLSVL.

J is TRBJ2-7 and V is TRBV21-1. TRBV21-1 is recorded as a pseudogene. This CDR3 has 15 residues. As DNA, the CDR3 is TGTGCCAGCAACCTTTGCGGCAGGAGCTCCTACGAGCAGTACTTC. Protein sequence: CASNLCGRSSYEQYF.

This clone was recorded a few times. The CDR3 region is CASSLIKGLYTEAFF. The CDR3 coding sequence is TGTGCCAGCAGCTTGATTAAAGGGTTATACACTGAAGCTTTCTTT. The V gene is TRBV5-4, the J gene TRBJ1-1; D gene ambiguous. Trimming stripped 1 base from V and 3 bases from J, with 13 bases between. Germline-derived CDR1 and CDR2 are SGHNT and YYREEE (reference sequence). The CDR3 runs to 15 residues.